The present T cell receptor beta chain was sequenced within a study of shared clonotypes between healthy human individuals (dated by TCRdb to the early 2020s). About the full investigation: A couple of women and a few men aged 18 to 49 years were included in the cohort. Each donor's leukapheresis produced roughly between roughly 0.9 and 8.9 billion PBMCs. For each donor, CD4 naive and CD4 memory were each given three plates, CD8 naive was given two plates, and CD8 memory was given one plate. Different laboratories and diverse techniques were used to prepare libraries and sequence TCR repertoires, to increase sequencing depth and limit assay-specific biases. The study deeply sequenced blood TCR repertoires of five healthy adults to estimate repertoire size and the extent of clonotype sharing between individuals. Paper-wide results and their limitations: Naive subsets generally had larger estimated clonotype richness than memory subsets did. Only blood was sampled, and tissue TCR repertoires likely differ from those in blood. Sharing across a few donors was observed for around 5% of naive CD4, over 3% of naive CD8, about 2.5% of memory CD4, and 0.4% of memory CD8 clonotypes. Even with the large sequencing depth, rarefaction of the sorted-subset datasets indicated that sequencing was incomplete. Based on pairwise subsampling, the degree of clonotype sharing among donors was expected to be affected by sequencing depth. Compared with non-shared clonotypes, clonotypes shared by all four sorted-subset donors had higher generation probabilities. The small number of donors limited the genetic and exposure-history diversity represented.

Donors were healthy HIV-negative adults with no recently reported acute infections or vaccinations. Every donor was a Caucasian adult residing in Nashville, Tennessee, USA. CD4+ T cells were enriched by magnetic negative selection, after which naive cells were positively selected on CD45RA and the negative fraction was taken as the memory subset. After blood collection by leukapheresis, PBMCs were isolated using Ficoll-Histopaque density gradient centrifugation and then cryopreserved in the vapor phase of liquid nitrogen. Purity and quantity of every magnetically sorted T cell population were checked by analytical flow cytometry. Genomic DNA was isolated from every sorted fraction and measured by UV absorbance on a Nanodrop 2000c. The CDR3 numbers 18 residues from cysteine through phenylalanine. Only the CDR3 region is kept as DNA, spanning 54 bases read in frame from base 1. V is pared back by 7 bases and J by 0 bases, with 24 bases lying between the germline termini. Via the germline V gene (reference sequence), CDR1 is SEHNR and CDR2 FQNEAQ.

Note on this clone: The target of this receptor is not known. Per-base qualities were not stored, and no clone one base away is much larger.

TCR CDR3 regions were amplified from genomic DNA by multiplex PCR using the deep immunoSEQ assay. Extracted genomic DNA from each cell subset was spread evenly across all wells of several immunoSEQ 96-well plates, with each plate serving as a replicate. For sorted subsets, roughly 190 ng of genomic DNA, equivalent to around 31,000 T cell genomes, went into each replicate PCR. Purified libraries were measured with a Qubit 3.0 fluorometer, size-checked on a Bioanalyzer 2100, and measured again with the KAPA Library Quantification kit. Every immunoSEQ 96-well plate was sequenced on a separate single-read 150-cycle Illumina NextSeq 550 flow cell. The study's own analysis went as follows. The immunoSEQ output contained only junctional sequences without quality scores, so filtering could not match that applied to full-length reads. Sequences were annotated with PyIR, a Python wrapper for IgBLAST v1.9, and V/J genes and CDR3 were assigned using IMGT germline references. Reads with weak V/J assignments (E-value above 1e-6), missing CDR3, stop codons, out-of-frame junctions, or ambiguous translated residues were removed. A V3J clonotype was defined by an identical inferred V gene, J gene, and CDR3 amino acid sequence. Percentage overlap between repertoires was calculated by dividing the number of shared unique clonotypes by the size of the smaller repertoire. Three approaches were used to assess repertoire richness: RTK rarefaction, the Chao1 estimator, and Recon v2.1 estimates of unobserved clonotypes. Generation probabilities were computed with OLGA for all TCRbeta clonotypes obtained by the gDNA method from several donors. TCRdb retrieved this table from immuneACCESS and kept in-frame rearrangements only. Not all clones are present; in checked studies, unresolved V genes account for under half, and no reason is known for the remainder. D and trimming were read from the DNA, whereas the V and J calls and clone size are those reported in that table. The sample table holds roughly 2.5 million clones, of which around 94% were seen once. The top ten hold about 0.13% of the sample.

The TCR comes from a man aged 18 to 35 in good health. The sequenced sample was naive CD4+ T cells sorted from blood. Interpreted using the paper, the cell subset or site label stands for: CD45RA+ positively selected. The chain joins TRBV7-9 to TRBJ1-2; tentative D gene TRBD1, with 6 bases matching. This receptor has the CDR3 CASIRLSPYRATNYGYTF. The nucleotide sequence is TGTGCCAGCATCCGGTTATCTCCTTACAGGGCCACTAACTATGGCTACACCTTC. The variable domain in full, with residues beyond the CDR3 obtained from the reference TRBV7-9 and TRBJ1-2 genes, is DTGVSQNPRHKITKRGQNVTFRCDPISEHNRLYWYRQTLGQGPEFLTYFQNEAQLEKSRLLSDRFSAERPKGSFSTLEIQRTEQGDSAMYLCASIRLSPYRATNYGYTFGSGTRLTVV.